This TCR beta chain was found in a study of OX40 agonist ivuxolimab in advanced cancers. About this clone itself: What it binds is unknown.

This table comes from immunoSEQ multiplex PCR, and its TCRdb copy is limited to in-frame clones, with some not included. The top ten clones hold roughly 6.7% of a sample with 71,000 or so clones, 85% to 95% of them seen once. The study's findings and limits: CD8+ T cells (on average) carried more expanded clones than CD4+ T cells.

Deletions cut 8 bases from V and 2 bases from J, with 10 bases between. Germline V CDR1 and CDR2: SNHLY, FYNNEI. The CDR3 has 12 residues. This TCR was sampled from an adult with an advanced solid tumor such as melanoma, head and neck, liver or kidney cancer. The sequencing used CD4+ or CD8+ T cells sorted from blood, collected in a trial of the OX40 agonist ivuxolimab. The chain employs TRBV2 and TRBJ2-7; the D gene could be TRBD1 or TRBD2 (5 bases each). CDR3 nucleotides: TGTGCCAGCGGGGGTGGACCCTACGAGCAGTACTTC. Amino acids: CASGGGPYEQYF. Filled out from reference TRBV2 and TRBJ2-7, the complete variable domain reads EPEVTQTPSHQVTQMGQEVILRCVPISNHLYFYWYRQILGQKVEFLVSFYNNEISEKSEIFDDQFSVERPDGSNFTLKIRSTKLEDSAMYFCASGGGPYEQYFGPGTRLTVT.